A single sample gave rise to the 22 T cell receptor beta chains below, sequenced in a study of shared clonotypes between healthy human individuals. TCRdb's copy holds only in-frame clones and misses some; the assay was immunoSEQ multiplex PCR. The profile shows approximately 980,000 clones, more than 75% of them singletons. The specimen sequenced was memory CD4+ T cells sorted from blood. Subset here: CD45RA-negative fraction. Receptors were obtained from a man younger than 30 in good health.

V is TRBV29-1 and J is TRBJ2-1; 8 nucleotides agree with TRBD1. V gave up 5 bases and J gave up 9 bases; unmatched junction bases: 3. The length of the CDR3 is 11 residues. Germline CDR1 SQVTM, CDR2 ANQGSEA. CDR3 protein: CSVQGAGEQFF. CDR3 sequence (DNA): TGCAGCGTTCAGGGGGCTGGTGAGCAGTTCTTC.

The V call is TRBV6-5, the J call TRBJ1-1; possible D gene TRBD1, 5 bases. The CDR3 sequence is 14 residues long. Trimming stripped 5 bases from V and 3 bases from J, with 13 bases between. The germline CDR1 and CDR2 sequences are MNHEY and SVGAGI. The CDR3 loop reads CASSLTRDHTEAFF. The CDR3 nucleotides read TGTGCCAGCAGTCTAACCCGGGACCACACTGAAGCTTTCTTT.

The chain has TRBV11-2 and TRBJ2-2, with D hard to call. The CDR3 totals 14 residues. Germline-derived CDR1 and CDR2 are SGHAT and FQNNGV. V gave up 5 bases and J gave up 5 bases, with 12 bases separating them. Here the CDR3 reads CASSLRHGTGELFF. CDR3 nucleotide sequence: TGTGCCAGCAGCCTTCGACACGGGACCGGGGAGCTGTTTTTT.

This rearrangement joins TRBV29-1 to TRBJ1-3; D gene unclear. The CDR3 covers 11 residues. Trimming stripped 1 base from V and 6 bases from J, with 4 bases between. Germline CDR1 and CDR2: SQVTM and ANQGSEA. The CDR3 region is CSVEAENTIYF. For the CDR3, the DNA is TGCAGCGTTGAAGCTGAAAACACCATATATTTT.

The chain employs TRBV5-1 and TRBJ2-7; no definite D call. The CDR3 is 13 residues long. V was clipped by 0 bases and J by 5 bases, with 9 bases between them. Germline V gives CDR1 SGHRS, CDR2 YFSETQ. CDR3 sequence reads: CASSLGTRNEQYF. As DNA, the CDR3 is TGCGCCAGCAGCTTGGGGACGAGGAACGAGCAGTACTTC.

The chain joins TRBV6-1 to TRBJ2-1; the D is unclear. This CDR3 contains 11 residues. Germline loops: CDR1 MNHNS, CDR2 SASEGT. Trimming shortened V by 11 bases and J by 8 bases, and 13 bases separated the two germline ends. The CDR3 DNA sequence: TGTGCCGTCCGGACCAGCCATGAGCAGTTCTTC. This codes for CAVRTSHEQFF.

The chain has TRBV15 and TRBJ1-1, with D hard to call. Germline CDR1 and CDR2: LNHNV and YYDKDF (reference sequence). The CDR3 sequence is 13 residues long. Deletions cut 7 bases from V and 1 base from J, with 10 bases between. The CDR3 bases are TGTGCCACCAAGGTGGACCAGAACACTGAAGCTTTCTTT. It encodes CATKVDQNTEAFF.

The V and J genes are TRBV5-8 and TRBJ2-1; 12 bases match TRBD2. V gave up 3 bases and J gave up 4 bases; unmatched junction bases: 2. This CDR3 comprises 15 residues. Germline V gene sequence: CDR1 SGHTS, CDR2 YDEGEE. The CDR3 region has the DNA TGTGCCAGCAGCTCCGGACTAGCGGGGTACAATGAGCAGTTCTTC. Protein: CASSSGLAGYNEQFF.

The chain joins TRBV6-5 to TRBJ2-1; TRBD2 matches 7 bases. This CDR3 region has 12 residues. Germline CDR1 MNHEY, CDR2 SVGAGI. V lost 5 bases and J lost 10; bases outside the gene matches: 5. CDR3 sequence (DNA): TGTGCCAGCAGTAGGGGAGCGGGAGAGCAGTTCTTC. This sequence encodes CASSRGAGEQFF.

In regard to this clone: The identical CDR3 is also encoded by other nucleotide sequences in the sample. This chain joins TRBV10-1 and TRBJ2-7, with D unclear. V was shortened by 2 bases and J by 2 bases, with 7 bases between the two germline ends. The CDR3 has 13 amino acids. Germline loops: CDR1 WNHNN, CDR2 SYGVQD (reference sequence). CDR3 sequence: CASSEGRTYEQYF. CDR3 sequence (DNA): TGCGCCAGCAGTGAGGGGCGCACCTACGAGCAGTACTTC.

The chain links TRBV5-6 to TRBJ1-6; tentatively, D is TRBD1 (6 bases). CDR1 is SGHDT, CDR2 YYEEEE, per germline. V was pared by 6 bases and J by 9 bases, with 19 bases between. The CDR3 totals 15 residues. This CDR3 reads CASITAGTLGSPLHF. CDR3 DNA sequence: TGTGCCAGCATTACGGCCGGGACACTGGGTTCACCCCTCCACTTT. The full variable domain, completed using reference TRBV5-6 and TRBJ1-6, is DAGVTQSPTHLIKTRGQQVTLRCSPKSGHDTVSWYQQALGQGPQFIFQYYEEEERQRGNFPDRFSGHQFPNYSSELNVNALLLGDSALYLCASITAGTLGSPLHFGNGTRLTVT.

CDR3 in DNA: TGTGCCAGCAGCTTTAATATCGGGGAGCTGTTTTTT. Encoded protein: CASSFNIGELFF. This chain links TRBV7-8 with TRBJ2-2; D gene uncertain. CDR3 length equals 12 residues. Per germline, CDR1 SGHVS and CDR2 FQNEAQ. V gave up 3 bases and J gave up 7 bases, with 6 bases separating them.

The chain uses TRBV10-1 and TRBJ1-1, with D uncertain. The CDR3 runs to 13 residues. CDR1 is WNHNN, CDR2 SYGVQD, per germline (reference sequence). V lost 6 bases and J lost 1, with 9 bases in between. Here the CDR3 DNA reads TGCGCCAGCAGCACCAAAAAGAACACTGAAGCTTTCTTT. Its protein product is CASSTKKNTEAFF.

V and J are TRBV7-9 and TRBJ1-4, with D possibly being TRBD1 (5 bases). The germline CDR1 and CDR2 sequences are SEHNR and FQNEAQ (reference sequence). V was trimmed by 1 base and J by 3 bases, leaving 9 bases between them. This CDR3 region has 15 residues. The CDR3 loop reads CASSLGQGSNEKLFF. In nucleotides, the CDR3 is TGTGCCAGCAGCTTAGGGCAGGGATCTAATGAAAAACTGTTTTTT.

The V call is TRBV5-1, the J call TRBJ2-2, with D perhaps TRBD1 (6 bases). The CDR3 contains 15 residues. The V gene lost 6 bases and the J gene lost 1 base, with 13 bases spanning the gap. The germline V gene encodes CDR1 SGHRS and CDR2 YFSETQ. The CDR3 nucleotides read TGCGCCAGCAAAAGCCGGGGACAGAACACCGGGGAGCTGTTTTTT. It is translated as CASKSRGQNTGELFF.

V usage is TRBV10-3 and J usage is TRBJ2-3; 13 bases line up with TRBD2. The J segment lost 0 bases and the V segment lost 3 bases, leaving 6 bases of the junction unmatched. The germline gives CDR1 ENHRY, CDR2 SYGVKD. This CDR3 is 18 amino acids long. Here the CDR3 reads CAISDRGLAGTSTDTQYF. The CDR3 DNA is TGTGCCATCAGTGATCGGGGACTAGCGGGAACTAGCACAGATACGCAGTATTTT.

This clone was recorded a few times. The chain employs TRBV10-2 and TRBJ1-5; 9 nucleotides align to TRBD1. Germline CDR1 is WSHSY and CDR2 is SAAADI. The CDR3 has 14 residues. V was clipped by 7 bases and J by 6 bases; unmatched bases: 7. CDR3 region: CASTEQGASQPQHF. The CDR3, as DNA: TGCGCCAGCACGGAACAGGGGGCGAGTCAGCCCCAGCATTTT.

The V call is TRBV4-1, the J call TRBJ2-1, with D perhaps matching TRBD1 (6 bases). Germline V gene lookup returns CDR1 MGHRA and CDR2 YSYEKL. The CDR3 loop spans 15 amino acids. Trimming took 2 bases from V and 8 from J, leaving 16 bases between them. DNA for the CDR3: TGCGCCAGCAGCCAACATAGCAGGGCAGGGGATGAGCAGTTCTTC. Translation gives CASSQHSRAGDEQFF.

The chain employs TRBV4-1 and TRBJ2-1, with a weak D call TRBD2 (6 bases). The CDR3 has 17 residues. V was clipped by 0 bases and J by 0 bases, with 12 bases between them. CDR1 is MGHRA, CDR2 YSYEKL, per germline. The CDR3 DNA reads TGCGCCAGCAGCCAAGATGGGACTCCAAGCTCCTACAATGAGCAGTTCTTC. The encoded protein is CASSQDGTPSSYNEQFF.

This clone appeared a single time. The J gene is TRBJ2-3, the V gene TRBV11-2; TRBD2 is a possible D gene (5 bases). CDR3 length: 15 amino acids. Germline V gene lookup returns CDR1 SGHAT and CDR2 FQNNGV. Trimming left V 1 base short and J 1 base short, with 9 bases between. This CDR3 reads CASSLAGLGTDTQYF. CDR3 sequence (DNA): TGTGCCAGCAGCTTAGCGGGGTTGGGCACAGATACGCAGTATTTT.

In regard to this clone: Other DNA sequences in this sample translate to the same CDR3. This chain connects TRBV5-1 to TRBJ2-7; D gene uncertain. The CDR3 spans 11 residues. The ends were cut back, 3 bases at V and 4 bases at J, with 5 bases in the middle. CDR1 is SGHRS and CDR2 is YFSETQ in the germline V gene. CDR3 protein: CASSSLYEQYF. The CDR3 coding sequence is TGCGCCAGCAGCTCACTATACGAGCAGTACTTC.

DNA of the CDR3: TGCGCCAGCAGCCCGGACAGCGGCCGCAATCAGCCCCAGCATTTT. Its translation: CASSPDSGRNQPQHF. The chain carries TRBV5-1 and TRBJ1-5; possible D gene TRBD1, 6 bases. The V end was cut by 4 bases, the J end by 2 bases, with 13 bases between. Germline V gene sequence: CDR1 SGHRS, CDR2 YFSETQ. The CDR3 has 15 residues.